This T cell receptor (beta chain) was documented in a study of neurological immune-mediated disorders. Time point of the sample: longitudinal time-point 1 (baseline). By 5'RACE with 10-nucleotide random UMIs, the cDNA was made. Every sequencing run gave over 190 million TCR-beta sequences, taken from 15-18 subjects. From the 5' RACE reads, TCRdb called clonotypes with MiXCR, one entry per CDR3 protein. Seen here are 50,000 to 70,000 distinct CDR3 sequences, roughly 10% observed once, and the top ten hold approximately 7%. This CDR3 is 18 amino acids long. V dropped 3 bases and J dropped 1; count of bases not matched to a gene: 10. The germline CDR1 and CDR2 sequences are SGHVS and FNYEAQ. This clonotype has at least ten counts.

The chain uses TRBV7-6 and TRBJ2-5; 11 bases align to TRBD2. This clonotype was obtained from a male donor with HTLV-1-associated myelopathy (HAM/TSP). What was sequenced was PBMCs. As DNA, the CDR3 is TGTGCCAGCAGCTTTCTAGGGGGACTAGCGGTTCCCCAAGAGACCCAGTACTTC. Translating it yields CASSFLGGLAVPQETQYF.